This T cell receptor (beta chain) was retrieved from a study of response to subunit inactivated influenza vaccine. Notes on the study in general: Authors suggested few new T cells are recruited by each seasonal influenza vaccination.

Via MiXCR, TCRdb re-called the RT-PCR reads, giving one row per CDR3 protein. The table records more than 200,000 distinct CDR3 sequences, more than 10% of them present only once. A single count supports this clonotype. What it recognizes is unknown. The sample in question was non-naive T cells sorted from PBMCs, obtained 14 to 15 days before vaccination. This sequence originates from a man aged 50 to 60 who received an inactivated influenza vaccine.

CDR3 amino acids: CASSQGTRRDGEQYF. In DNA, the CDR3 is TGTGCCAGCAGCCAAGGGACTAGGAGGGATGGCGAGCAGTACTTC. This sequence joins TRBV4-2 and TRBJ2-7; 7 bases fit TRBD2. The CDR3 has 15 amino acids. Germline CDR1 and CDR2: LGHNA and YNFKEQ. The J segment lost 6 bases and the V segment lost 1 base, leaving 9 bases of the junction unmatched.